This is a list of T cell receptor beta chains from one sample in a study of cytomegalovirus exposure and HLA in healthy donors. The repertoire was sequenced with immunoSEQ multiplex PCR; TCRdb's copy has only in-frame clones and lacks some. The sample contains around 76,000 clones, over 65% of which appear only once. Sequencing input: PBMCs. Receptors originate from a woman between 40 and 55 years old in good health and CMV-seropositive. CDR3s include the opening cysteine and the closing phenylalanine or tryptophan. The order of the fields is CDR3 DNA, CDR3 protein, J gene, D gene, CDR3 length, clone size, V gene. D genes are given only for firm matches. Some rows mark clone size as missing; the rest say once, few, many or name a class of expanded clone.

CDR3nt: TGCGCCAGCAGCTTGGAGGCTAGCGGGAGGGCCCCCGGGGAGCTGTTTTTT
CDR3aa: CASSLEASGRAPGELFF
j_gene: TRBJ2-2
d_gene: TRBD2
len: 17
abundance: NA
v_gene: TRBV5-1

CDR3nt: TGTGCAAGTCGCTTAGCAAAGCCCCGCTCGGGGGAAGATGGCTACACCTTC
CDR3aa: CASRLAKPRSGEDGYTF
j_gene: TRBJ1-2
d_gene: NA
len: 17
abundance: once
v_gene: TRBV12-2

CDR3nt: TGCAGCGTTGGGCTTACCGACGAGCAGTACTTC
CDR3aa: CSVGLTDEQYF
j_gene: TRBJ2-7
d_gene: NA
len: 11
abundance: NA
v_gene: TRBV29-1

CDR3nt: TGTGCCAGCAGTTTATCAGCCCTTAGCGGGACTCAGCCCCAGCATTTT
CDR3aa: CASSLSALSGTQPQHF
j_gene: TRBJ1-5
d_gene: NA
len: 16
abundance: NA
v_gene: TRBV27

CDR3nt: TGTGCCAGCAGCTTAACTTATAGCTACACCTTC
CDR3aa: CASSLTYSYTF
j_gene: TRBJ1-2
d_gene: NA
len: 11
abundance: NA
v_gene: TRBV5-6

CDR3nt: TGTGCCAGCAGCGGAACGAGCGGGAGAGATACGCAGTATTTT
CDR3aa: CASSGTSGRDTQYF
j_gene: TRBJ2-3
d_gene: TRBD2
len: 14
abundance: NA
v_gene: TRBV9

CDR3nt: TGTGCCAGCAGCTTAGGCCCAGGGCCTAGCACAGATACGCAGTATTTT
CDR3aa: CASSLGPGPSTDTQYF
j_gene: TRBJ2-3
d_gene: NA
len: 16
abundance: NA
v_gene: TRBV7-6

CDR3nt: TGTGCCAGCAGTAGGGGGATGGGCCGCTACACCTTC
CDR3aa: CASSRGMGRYTF
j_gene: TRBJ1-2
d_gene: NA
len: 12
abundance: NA
v_gene: TRBV25-1

CDR3nt: TGTGCCAGCAGCAACGGACTAAATGAAAAACTGTTTTTT
CDR3aa: CASSNGLNEKLFF
j_gene: TRBJ1-4
d_gene: NA
len: 13
abundance: NA
v_gene: TRBV6-1

CDR3nt: TGTGCCAGCAGCTTAAGCAGGGCCAATCAGCCCCAGCATTTT
CDR3aa: CASSLSRANQPQHF
j_gene: TRBJ1-5
d_gene: NA
len: 14
abundance: NA
v_gene: TRBV7-2

CDR3nt: TGCGCCAGCAGCTTGCATATTGGGCCACAAGAGACCCAGTACTTC
CDR3aa: CASSLHIGPQETQYF
j_gene: TRBJ2-5
d_gene: NA
len: 15
abundance: NA
v_gene: TRBV5-1

CDR3nt: TGTGCCAGTAGTATCCCGACACTCTCCTACGAGCAGTACTTC
CDR3aa: CASSIPTLSYEQYF
j_gene: TRBJ2-7
d_gene: NA
len: 14
abundance: few
v_gene: TRBV19

CDR3nt: TGTGCCAGCAGCTCGCCGGGACTAGCGGGAGGAGAGACCCAGTACTTC
CDR3aa: CASSSPGLAGGETQYF
j_gene: TRBJ2-5
d_gene: TRBD2
len: 16
abundance: NA
v_gene: TRBV28

CDR3nt: TGCGCCAGCAGCCAACCTGGGGGACAGACAACAGATACGCAGTATTTT
CDR3aa: CASSQPGGQTTDTQYF
j_gene: TRBJ2-3
d_gene: TRBD1
len: 16
abundance: NA
v_gene: TRBV4-3

CDR3nt: TGTGCCAGCAGTCGTACTAGCATGGGGTACCAAAAAAACATTCAGTACTTC
CDR3aa: CASSRTSMGYQKNIQYF
j_gene: TRBJ2-4
d_gene: NA
len: 17
abundance: NA
v_gene: TRBV5-8

CDR3nt: TGCGCCAGCAGCCAAGTTCCTACGGGGACAACAGAGAACACTGAAGCTTTCTTT
CDR3aa: CASSQVPTGTTENTEAFF
j_gene: TRBJ1-1
d_gene: NA
len: 18
abundance: few
v_gene: TRBV5-1